The 20 T cell receptor beta chains reported below all come from one sample, sequenced in a study of T cells in Graves' hyperthyroidism and ophthalmopathy. Researchers amplified the TCR beta CDR3 regions from RNA transcripts. An initial round of RT-PCR targeting the TCR CDR3 relied on the HTBI primer set. A single record per CDR3 protein comes from TCRdb applying MiXCR to the multiplex PCR reads. The data contain 250,000 to 400,000 distinct CDR3 sequences, roughly an eighth of them seen just once; the ten biggest clones take up about a third. Sequences were obtained from blood. Receptor source: a woman in her 40s with Graves' ophthalmopathy.

Many counts were recorded for this clonotype. The chain has TRBV28 and TRBJ1-6; D is possibly TRBD1 (6 bases). Germline lookup yields CDR1 MDHEN and CDR2 SYDVKM. V lost 10 bases, J lost 7 bases, and 14 bases lay in between. This CDR3 comprises 13 residues. The CDR3 spells CAMRSGGNSPLHF. As DNA, the CDR3 is TGTGCCATGAGATCGGGGGGCAATTCACCCCTCCACTTT.

Details on this clonotype: A read error may account for a junction end that differs from germline. The rearrangement uses TRBV10-3 and TRBJ2-1; 8 bases agree with TRBD1. The CDR3 contains 18 residues. Per the germline V gene, CDR1 is ENHRY and CDR2 is SYGVKD. CDR3 residues: CAISESSRDRPGYNGQFF. Here the CDR3 DNA reads TGTGCCATCAGTGAGTCTTCACGGGACAGGCCCGGCTACAATGGGCAGTTCTTC.

The table lists this clonotype with many counts. The chain uses TRBV27 and TRBJ2-3; 8 bases fit TRBD2. CDR3 length: 16 residues. V was clipped by 6 bases and J by 0 bases; unmatched bases: 8. CDR1 and CDR2 from the germline V gene are MNHEY and SMNVEV (reference sequence). CDR3 region: CASRWLAGPSTDTQYF. In nucleotides, the CDR3 is TGTGCCAGCAGGTGGTTAGCGGGACCAAGCACAGATACGCAGTATTTT.

This clonotype was observed at least ten times. The CDR3 DNA is TGTGCCAGCAGTTACGCCGACGGGGGCTGGACTGAAGCTTTCTTT. Translated: CASSYADGGWTEAFF. The chain combines TRBV6-1 with TRBJ1-1; D may be TRBD1 (6 bases). Trimming stripped 5 bases from V and 5 bases from J, with 18 bases between. The CDR3 is 15 residues long. The germline V gene encodes CDR1 MNHNS and CDR2 SASEGT.

This clonotype occurred many times. The J gene is TRBJ2-7, the V gene TRBV27; D might be TRBD2 (5 bases). V lost 2 bases and J lost 2, with 7 bases in between. This CDR3 has 13 amino acids. Germline CDR1 MNHEY, CDR2 SMNVEV (reference sequence). Written as DNA, the CDR3 is TGTGCCAGCAGTTTAGGGAGTCCCTACGAGCAGTACTTC. Translation gives CASSLGSPYEQYF.

This clonotype appeared many times. This CDR3 is CASRDREAFF. CDR3 sequence (DNA): TGTGCCAGCCGGGACAGAGAAGCTTTCTTT. The J gene is TRBJ1-1, the V gene TRBV6-2 or TRBV6-3; 7 bases match TRBD1. V shed 8 bases, J shed 8 bases, and the junction held 2 bases outside the gene matches. The CDR3 is 10 residues long. The V gene's germline CDR1 is MNHEY and CDR2 SVGEGT.

This clonotype has only a few counts. The rearrangement uses TRBV3-1 and TRBJ1-2; 7 bases map to TRBD1. Per the germline V gene, CDR1 is LGHDT and CDR2 is YNNKEL (reference sequence). Trimming at V came to 1 base and at J to 4 bases, leaving 6 bases not matched to a gene. The CDR3 contains 15 residues. Written as DNA, the CDR3 is TGTGCCAGCAGCCAAGGACAGGGAATGATCTATGGCTACACCTTC. It is translated as CASSQGQGMIYGYTF.

This clonotype occurred once. The chain employs TRBV20-1 and TRBJ1-6; D not resolved. CDR3 length: 15 amino acids. With 0 bases removed from V and 1 base from J, the gap between germline ends came to 7 bases. Per the germline V gene, CDR1 is DFQATT and CDR2 is SNEGSKA (reference sequence). The CDR3 DNA reads TGCAGTGCTAGAGACCCCGGATCCTATAATTCACCCCTCCACTTT. Protein: CSARDPGSYNSPLHF.

This clonotype was seen repeatedly, ten times or more. The J gene is TRBJ1-6, the V gene TRBV6-1; a possible D gene is TRBD1 (5 bases). V dropped 2 bases and J dropped 7 bases, with 9 bases sitting between them. Germline V gene sequence: CDR1 MNHNS, CDR2 SASEGT. The CDR3 has 14 amino acids. This chain's CDR3 is CASSERGQNSPLHF. CDR3 DNA sequence: TGTGCCAGCAGTGAAAGGGGCCAAAATTCACCCCTCCACTTT.

This clonotype turned up a few times. The rearrangement links TRBV29-1 to TRBJ1-1, with unresolved D. With 0 bases removed from V and 10 bases from J, the gap between germline ends came to 9 bases. CDR1 is SQVTM, CDR2 ANQGSEA, per germline. CDR3 length: 11 amino acids. The CDR3 DNA is TGCAGCGTTGAAGAACCGAGGGCAGCTTTCTTT. Protein product: CSVEEPRAAFF.

This clonotype was found a few times. The CDR3 loop reads CASTRGHVNTGELFF. As DNA, the CDR3 is TGTGCCAGCACCAGGGGGCATGTGAACACCGGGGAGCTGTTTTTT. V usage is TRBV18 and J usage is TRBJ2-2, with 8 bases identical to TRBD1. CDR3 length equals 15 residues. Germline CDR1 KGHSH, CDR2 LQKENI. After removal of 8 bases from V and 1 base from J, the junction contained 6 bases not matched to a gene.

Ten or more counts support this clonotype. The chain joins TRBV19 to TRBJ2-4; tentatively, D is TRBD2 (6 bases). V lost 3 bases to trimming and J lost 3 bases, with 9 bases between them. The CDR3 runs to 14 residues. CDR1 and CDR2 from the germline V gene are LNHDA and SQIVND (reference sequence). For the CDR3, the DNA is TGTGCCAGTAGTATGGGACTTTACAAAAACATTCAGTACTTC. Translating it yields CASSMGLYKNIQYF. Together with reference TRBV19 and TRBJ2-4, the CDR3 gives the full variable domain: DGGITQSPKYLFRKEGQNVTLSCEQNLNHDAMYWYRQDPGQGLRLIYYSQIVNDFQKGDIAEGYSVSREKKESFPLTVTSAQKNPTAFYLCASSMGLYKNIQYFGAGTRLSVL.

Here the CDR3 reads CASSLGDSYREKLFF. CDR3 in DNA: TGCGCCAGCAGCTTGGGGGACAGTTATAGGGAAAAACTGTTTTTT. The chain joins TRBV5-1 to TRBJ1-4, with 7 positions matching TRBD1. Germline V gene sequence: CDR1 SGHRS, CDR2 YFSETQ. The J segment lost 8 bases and the V segment lost 0 bases, leaving 7 bases of the junction unmatched. The CDR3 has 15 amino acids.

This clonotype was observed at least ten times. The chain couples TRBV6-1 to TRBJ1-3; D remains unclear. Trimming took 2 bases from V and 4 from J, leaving 15 bases between them. Germline CDR1 and CDR2: MNHNS and SASEGT. This CDR3 is 16 amino acids long. CDR3 in DNA: TGTGCCAGCAGTGAAACCTCGGAGGGCTCAGGAAACACCATATATTTT. Protein product: CASSETSEGSGNTIYF.

This clonotype was detected many times. The chain employs TRBV6-1 and TRBJ1-5; a weak D match, TRBD1 (5 bases). Germline V gene lookup returns CDR1 MNHNS and CDR2 SASEGT. This CDR3 has 14 amino acids. V lost 1 base and J lost 9, with 13 bases in between. CDR3 in amino acids: CASSEGAGGWPQHF. The CDR3 coding sequence is TGTGCCAGCAGTGAAGGGGCTGGGGGGTGGCCCCAGCATTTT.

This clonotype was seen repeatedly, ten times or more. The rearrangement uses TRBV20-1 and TRBJ2-7, with no clear D. V lost 3 bases, J lost 3 bases, and 9 bases lay in between. The CDR3 is 12 residues long. The germline V gene has CDR1 DFQATT and CDR2 SNEGSKA (reference sequence). CDR3 amino acids: CSARWQNYEQYF. The CDR3 nucleotides read TGCAGTGCTAGGTGGCAGAACTACGAGCAGTACTTC.

The table lists this clonotype with many counts. V is TRBV10-3 and J is TRBJ1-5, with a tentative D call TRBD1 (6 bases). V lost 3 bases, J lost 2 bases, and 11 bases lay in between. The CDR3 has 15 amino acids. Germline V gives CDR1 ENHRY, CDR2 SYGVKD. The CDR3 protein is CAISDRGAGNQPQHF. CDR3 sequence (DNA): TGTGCCATCAGTGACAGGGGCGCCGGCAATCAGCCCCAGCATTTT.

This sequence joins TRBV24-1 and TRBJ2-3; TRBD2 is a possible D gene (6 bases). Germline V gene sequence: CDR1 KGHDR, CDR2 SFDVKD. This CDR3 region has 15 residues. V lost 6 bases to trimming and J lost 3 bases, with 15 bases between them. The CDR3 coding sequence is TGTGCCACCAGTCCAGCGGGCGGAAAAACAGATACGCAGTATTTT. It codes for CATSPAGGKTDTQYF.

The sample holds a few counts of this clonotype. This sequence joins TRBV6-1 and TRBJ1-4, with a possible D match to TRBD1 (6 bases). The CDR3 runs 15 residues. V was trimmed by 5 bases and J by 8 bases, leaving 18 bases between them. CDR1 and CDR2 from the germline V gene are MNHNS and SASEGT. CDR3 region: CASSLGGQNVEKLFF. CDR3 in DNA: TGTGCCAGCAGTTTGGGAGGACAGAATGTAGAAAAACTGTTTTTT.

The rearrangement joins TRBV4-1 to TRBJ2-1, with D maybe TRBD2 (7 bases). The V end was cut by 2 bases, the J end by 2 bases, with 10 bases between. CDR1 is MGHRA and CDR2 is YSYEKL in the germline V gene. This CDR3 has 15 residues. CDR3 sequence (DNA): TGCGCCAGCAGCCAACGGGGGGCAACCTACAATGAGCAGTTCTTC. The encoded protein is CASSQRGATYNEQFF.